What follows are 17 T cell receptor beta chains derived from one specimen sequenced in a study of blood T cell repertoires in COVID-19. Method: immunoSEQ multiplex PCR; TCRdb's copy keeps in-frame clones and lacks some. The table has 250,000 to 300,000 clones, around 89% seen once. The specimen sequenced was peripheral blood. The receptors here all came from a man between 35 and 55 years old with acute or convalescent COVID-19.

The sample holds a few counts of this clone. The V gene is TRBV18, the J gene TRBJ2-1; 9 bases match TRBD1. V shed 0 bases and J 6 bases; nucleotides not matched to a gene: 0. This CDR3 spans 14 amino acids. Per the germline V gene, CDR1 is KGHSH and CDR2 is LQKENI. The chain's CDR3 is CASSPPTGGNEQFF. CDR3 sequence (DNA): TGTGCCAGCTCACCACCGACAGGGGGCAATGAGCAGTTCTTC.

V usage is TRBV5-6 and J usage is TRBJ2-2, with 8 nucleotides matching TRBD1. This CDR3 has 15 amino acids. Trimming at V came to 4 bases and at J to 7 bases, leaving 9 bases not matched to a gene. The V gene's germline CDR1 is SGHDT and CDR2 YYEEEE. This CDR3 is CASSDWTGKVGELFF. Written as DNA, the CDR3 is TGTGCCAGCAGCGATTGGACAGGGAAAGTCGGGGAGCTGTTTTTT.

As concerns this clone: Additional DNA sequences in this sample encode the identical CDR3. The rearrangement links TRBV4-1 to TRBJ2-7, with D maybe TRBD1 (5 bases). There are 14 residues in the CDR3. Trimming shortened V by 0 bases and J by 3 bases, and 9 bases separated the two germline ends. Germline CDR1 and CDR2: MGHRA and YSYEKL. Here the CDR3 DNA reads TGCGCCAGCAGCCAAGATAGGGGAAGCTACGAGCAGTACTTC. Its translation is CASSQDRGSYEQYF.

The CDR3 reads CASRMGDSRADTQYF. In DNA, the CDR3 is TGTGCCAGTAGGATGGGGGACTCCAGAGCAGATACGCAGTATTTT. The chain has TRBV19 and TRBJ2-3; TRBD2 is a possible D gene (6 bases). This CDR3 is built from 15 residues. Germline lookup yields CDR1 LNHDA and CDR2 SQIVND (reference sequence). V was pared by 6 bases and J by 4 bases, with 17 bases between.

V usage is TRBV14 and J usage is TRBJ2-2, with TRBD2 identical over 10 bases. The CDR3 is 17 residues long. Germline CDR1 is SGHDN and CDR2 is FVKESK. The J segment lost 0 bases and the V segment lost 4 bases, leaving 5 bases of the junction unmatched. In nucleotides, the CDR3 is TGTGCCAGCAGCCCCAGACTAGCGGGTACGAACACCGGGGAGCTGTTTTTT. Residues: CASSPRLAGTNTGELFF.

In its sample, this clone was seen once. The genes are TRBV5-1 and TRBJ1-1; 10 bases are a match to TRBD1. V lost 5 bases to trimming and J lost 5 bases; unmatched junction nucleotides: 6. CDR3 length: 14 amino acids. The germline V gene has CDR1 SGHRS and CDR2 YFSETQ. The DNA for the CDR3 is TGCGCCAGCAGAGAGGGACAGGGGCAGACTGAAGCTTTCTTT. It codes for CASREGQGQTEAFF.

The rearrangement uses TRBV5-1 and TRBJ2-6, with TRBD1 matching over 8 bases. The CDR3 extends over 17 amino acids. With V trimmed by 4 bases and J by 2 bases, 8 bases remained unmatched. CDR1 and CDR2 (germline): SGHRS, YFSETQ. The CDR3 nucleotides read TGCGCCAGCAGCCCTGGACAGGGCCTGGCTGGGGCCAACGTCCTGACTTTC. Amino acid sequence: CASSPGQGLAGANVLTF.

This clone showed up just once. The genes are TRBV19 and TRBJ2-3, with TRBD2 as a possible D gene (6 bases). V gave up 7 bases and J gave up 2 bases, with 19 bases separating them. Looked up from germline, CDR1 is LNHDA and CDR2 is SQIVND (reference sequence). The CDR3 extends over 16 amino acids. CDR3 amino acids: CASTAAELALTDTQYF. CDR3 nucleotide sequence: TGTGCCAGTACCGCGGCCGAACTAGCTCTCACAGATACGCAGTATTTT.

This chain links TRBV7-9 with TRBJ2-7; 7 bases agree with TRBD1. Germline values: CDR1 SEHNR, CDR2 FQNEAQ (reference sequence). The CDR3 runs 14 residues. The J segment lost 3 bases and the V segment lost 7 bases, leaving 9 bases of the junction unmatched. The CDR3: CASTLTGLGYEQYF. The DNA of the CDR3 is TGTGCCAGCACCCTGACAGGGTTGGGCTACGAGCAGTACTTC.

V and J are TRBV5-6 and TRBJ2-3, with 7 nucleotides matching TRBD2. The J segment lost 4 bases and the V segment lost 4 bases, leaving 9 bases of the junction unmatched. The CDR3 totals 15 residues. Germline V lookup: CDR1 SGHDT, CDR2 YYEEEE. The CDR3 spells CASSQGGTVPDTQYF. The CDR3 DNA sequence: TGTGCCAGCAGCCAGGGAGGGACGGTTCCAGATACGCAGTATTTT.

CDR3 in amino acids: CASSRQGARGYTF. The CDR3, as DNA: TGTGCCAGCAGCAGACAGGGGGCAAGGGGCTACACCTTC. This chain links TRBV5-4 with TRBJ1-2, with 10 bases fitting TRBD1. Unmatched junction bases numbered 5, after V lost 4 bases and J lost 8 bases. The CDR3 runs 13 residues. Germline V gene data show CDR1 as SGHNT and CDR2 as YYREEE (reference sequence).

The gene calls are TRBV5-1 and TRBJ2-1, with 9 bases matching TRBD2. Unmatched junction bases numbered 8, after V lost 4 bases and J lost 6 bases. Germline V gene sequence: CDR1 SGHRS, CDR2 YFSETQ. The CDR3 loop spans 15 amino acids. The CDR3 nucleotides read TGCGCCAGCAGCCCCCTAGCGGGGCCTTCCAATGAGCAGTTCTTC. This translates into CASSPLAGPSNEQFF. The variable domain in full, with the rest retrieved from reference TRBV5-1 and TRBJ2-1, is KAGVTQTPRYLIKTRGQQVTLSCSPISGHRSVSWYQQTPGQGLQFLFEYFSETQRNKGNFPGRFSGRQFSNSRSEMNVSTLELGDSALYLCASSPLAGPSNEQFFGPGTRLTVL.

This clone appeared once. The chain employs TRBV19 and TRBJ2-7, with 8 positions matching TRBD1. Germline V lookup: CDR1 LNHDA, CDR2 SQIVND (reference sequence). V lost 8 bases and J lost 4; bases outside the gene matches: 4. The CDR3 length is 12 residues. DNA for the CDR3: TGTGCCAGTTCAGGGGGCCAGTACGAGCAGTACTTC. Amino acids: CASSGGQYEQYF.

V and J are TRBV6-5 and TRBJ2-7, with 11 bases identical to TRBD2. J gave up 7 bases and V 6 bases, and 5 bases lay outside the gene matches. From germline, CDR1 is MNHEY and CDR2 SVGAGI. This CDR3 contains 13 residues. CDR3 sequence (DNA): TGTGCCAGCAGGACTAGCGGGGCAAGGGAGCAGTACTTC. It encodes CASRTSGAREQYF.

This clone occurred once. The chain uses TRBV5-6 and TRBJ2-3; 10 bases align to TRBD1. Germline CDR1 and CDR2: SGHDT and YYEEEE. This CDR3 is built from 14 residues. Trimming at V came to 4 bases and at J to 4 bases, leaving 3 bases not matched to a gene. CDR3 sequence: CASSTGQGSDTQYF. The CDR3 DNA sequence: TGTGCCAGCAGCACGGGACAGGGGTCAGATACGCAGTATTTT.

This clone was seen more than once but under ten times. V and J are TRBV30 and TRBJ1-1, with TRBD1 as a possible D gene (5 bases). V dropped 1 base and J dropped 5 bases, with 8 bases sitting between them. The CDR3 extends over 12 amino acids. CDR1 GTSNPN and CDR2 SVGIG come from the germline V gene (reference sequence). The CDR3 sequence is CAWSDRGTEAFF. Written as DNA, the CDR3 is TGTGCCTGGAGTGACCGGGGGACTGAAGCTTTCTTT.

This clone was recorded once. This sequence joins TRBV10-3 and TRBJ1-5; 10 bases line up with TRBD1. CDR3 length: 14 residues. Germline V gene lookup returns CDR1 ENHRY and CDR2 SYGVKD. Trimming at V came to 5 bases and at J to 4 bases, leaving 2 bases not matched to a gene. CDR3 sequence: CAISRDRGNQPQHF. CDR3 in DNA: TGTGCCATCAGTAGGGACAGGGGAAATCAGCCCCAGCATTTT.